This T cell receptor beta chain is drawn from a study of OX40 agonist ivuxolimab in advanced cancers. Study results and caveats: The CD4+ and CD8+ T cells in the blood had expanded clonally by week 6 at 0.1 to 3.0 mg/kg. Patients with a partial response at 0.1-3.0 mg/kg had among the lowest clonal expansion.

This clone was counted a single time. What it recognizes is unknown. Sequencing was performed with immunoSEQ multiplex PCR; in TCRdb, only in-frame clones are kept and a portion is missing. Among some 40,000 clones, just under 95% were seen once, and the ten largest hold roughly 15%. Germline-derived CDR1 and CDR2 are MDHEN and SYDVKM. Trimming removed 7 bases at V and 6 bases at J, with 12 bases between. The CDR3 contains 13 residues. The gene calls are TRBV28 and TRBJ1-4; D unresolved. The sequenced sample was CD4+ or CD8+ T cells sorted from blood, obtained in a trial of the OX40 agonist ivuxolimab. The clonotype originates from an adult with an advanced solid tumor such as melanoma, head and neck, liver or kidney cancer. The CDR3 is CASTGTTHEKLFF. The CDR3 bases are TGTGCCAGCACCGGCACCACTCATGAAAAACTGTTTTTT.